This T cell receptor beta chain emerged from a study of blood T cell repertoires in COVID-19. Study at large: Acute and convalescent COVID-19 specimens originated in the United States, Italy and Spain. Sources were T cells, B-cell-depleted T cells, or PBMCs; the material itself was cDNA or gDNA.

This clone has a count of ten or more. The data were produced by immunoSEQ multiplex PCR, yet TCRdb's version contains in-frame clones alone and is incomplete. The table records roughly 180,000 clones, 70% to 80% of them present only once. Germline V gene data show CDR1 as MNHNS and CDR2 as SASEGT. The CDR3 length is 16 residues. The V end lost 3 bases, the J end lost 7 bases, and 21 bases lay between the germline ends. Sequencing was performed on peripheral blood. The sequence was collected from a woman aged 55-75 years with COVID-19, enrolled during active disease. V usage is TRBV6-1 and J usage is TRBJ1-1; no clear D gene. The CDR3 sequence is CASSDGPRRASSEAFF. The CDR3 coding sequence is TGTGCCAGCAGTGATGGACCTAGGAGGGCTAGCAGTGAAGCTTTCTTT.